The 17 T cell receptor beta chains below all came from one sample that was sequenced in a study of T-cell memory formation after mild COVID-19. TCRdb called the 5' RACE reads again in MiXCR, with one record for every CDR3 protein. The table records hundreds of thousands of distinct CDR3 sequences, about 20% of them present only once. Sequences were obtained from PBMCs or a T cell subset sorted from them (not recorded which). These receptor sequences come from an adult woman who had mild COVID-19 (a few samples of this study predate the infection). Cell type and time point are not known.

This clonotype was detected only a few times. The chain has TRBV6-2 or TRBV6-3 and TRBJ1-5, with 10 bases lining up with TRBD1. The CDR3 has 15 amino acids. Germline V gives CDR1 MNHEY, CDR2 SVGEGT. After removal of 6 bases from V and 4 bases from J, the junction contained 6 bases not matched to a gene. The CDR3 DNA reads TGTGCCAGCAGAAGCCGGACAGGGGGGAATCAGCCCCAGCATTTT. Translating it yields CASRSRTGGNQPQHF.

The chain uses TRBV5-1 and TRBJ2-1; possibly TRBD1 for D (6 bases). CDR1 is SGHRS and CDR2 is YFSETQ in the germline V gene. CDR3 length equals 15 residues. V dropped 0 bases and J dropped 3 bases, with 10 bases sitting between them. CDR3 protein: CASSLAGADYNEQFF. Here the CDR3 DNA reads TGCGCCAGCAGCTTGGCAGGGGCCGACTACAATGAGCAGTTCTTC.

CDR3 sequence (DNA): TGTGCCAGCAGTTACTTCGCCCGACTAGAGGGTGGCACAGATACGCAGTATTTT. Translated: CASSYFARLEGGTDTQYF. The chain recombines TRBV6-5 with TRBJ2-3, with D maybe TRBD2 (6 bases). The CDR3 sequence is 18 residues long. CDR1 and CDR2 from the germline V gene are MNHEY and SVGAGI. Trimming pared 1 base from V and 1 base from J, leaving 18 bases between.

The V call is TRBV15, the J call TRBJ1-4; TRBD1 matches 7 bases. V was pared by 2 bases and J by 7 bases, with 10 bases of the junction left unmatched. The CDR3 runs 16 residues. CDR1 and CDR2 (germline): LNHNV, YYDKDF (reference sequence). In DNA form, the CDR3 reads TGTGCCACCAGCAGACGCCCCCGACAGGGAAGTGAAAAACTGTTTTTT. As protein: CATSRRPRQGSEKLFF.

In its sample, this clonotype was seen a few times. The rearrangement joins TRBV4-2 to TRBJ2-3; TRBD2 aligns across 13 bases. V lost 4 bases and J lost 1; bases outside the gene matches: 2. CDR3 length: 16 residues. From germline, CDR1 is LGHNA and CDR2 YNFKEQ. This CDR3 reads CASSRGTSGGTDTQYF. CDR3 bases: TGTGCCAGCAGCCGCGGGACTAGCGGGGGCACAGATACGCAGTATTTT.

V is TRBV19 and J is TRBJ2-1; a possible D gene is TRBD1 (6 bases). Trimming shortened V by 4 bases and J by 6 bases, and 10 bases separated the two germline ends. The CDR3 is 13 residues long. The germline CDR1 and CDR2 sequences are LNHDA and SQIVND (reference sequence). The CDR3 spells CASSTGTRNEQFF. The CDR3, as DNA: TGTGCCAGTAGTACCGGGACACGCAATGAGCAGTTCTTC.

The sample holds many counts of this clonotype. This chain joins TRBV4-3 and TRBJ2-1; D not certain. Trimming removed 4 bases at V and 7 bases at J, with 23 bases between. The CDR3 totals 17 residues. CDR1 and CDR2 from the germline V gene are LGHNA and YSLEER. CDR3 in DNA: TGCGCCAGCAGCCCGACGAATCTACTTAGCTCTTGGAATGAGCAGTTCTTC. Translating it yields CASSPTNLLSSWNEQFF.

This clonotype was detected a few times. The chain combines TRBV5-1 with TRBJ1-1; unclear D gene. V was cut by 4 bases and J by 6 bases, with 19 bases left in between. The CDR3 spans 15 residues. The germline gives CDR1 SGHRS, CDR2 YFSETQ. The CDR3 DNA is TGCGCCAGCAGCCAATCCACCGCGGGAGGCGCTGAAGCTTTCTTT. Translating it yields CASSQSTAGGAEAFF. Supplemented by reference TRBV5-1 and TRBJ1-1, the full variable domain reads KAGVTQTPRYLIKTRGQQVTLSCSPISGHRSVSWYQQTPGQGLQFLFEYFSETQRNKGNFPGRFSGRQFSNSRSEMNVSTLELGDSALYLCASSQSTAGGAEAFFGQGTRLTVV.

The V and J genes are TRBV6-5 and TRBJ2-2; 7 bases line up with TRBD1. The CDR3 consists of 14 residues. Per the germline V gene, CDR1 is MNHEY and CDR2 is SVGAGI. Losses at the gene ends were 10 bases for V and 3 bases for J; bases not matched to a gene: 8. The CDR3 is CATGQDSYTGELFF. The CDR3 DNA reads as TGTGCCACAGGACAGGACAGCTACACCGGGGAGCTGTTTTTT.

This sequence joins TRBV5-1 and TRBJ2-7, with D maybe TRBD1 (6 bases). Germline V gene lookup returns CDR1 SGHRS and CDR2 YFSETQ. V gave up 0 bases and J gave up 4 bases, with 11 bases separating them. The CDR3 sequence is 14 residues long. The CDR3 DNA is TGCGCCAGCAGCTTGGGGACAGCGCAATACGAGCAGTACTTC. It yields the protein CASSLGTAQYEQYF.

This clonotype was recorded a few times. This chain uses TRBV12-3 or TRBV12-4 with TRBJ2-3, with 8 positions matching TRBD2. The CDR3 length is 15 residues. The V segment lost 7 bases and the J segment 3 bases; nucleotides outside the gene matches: 9. The CDR3 spells CASTYGGGRTDTQYF. The CDR3 DNA reads as TGTGCCAGCACTTACGGGGGCGGGAGGACAGATACGCAGTATTTT.

V is TRBV6-1 and J is TRBJ2-2; TRBD1 might be the D (6 bases). This CDR3 is built from 15 residues. Germline CDR1 MNHNS, CDR2 SASEGT. V gave up 3 bases and J gave up 6 bases, with 14 bases separating them. CDR3 region: CASSDWDMFSGELFF. The CDR3 region has the DNA TGTGCCAGCAGTGACTGGGACATGTTCTCCGGGGAGCTGTTTTTT.

This clonotype showed up just a few times. V gene TRBV20-1 combines with J gene TRBJ2-7, with 7 bases that match TRBD2. The CDR3 totals 15 residues. CDR1 and CDR2 (germline): DFQATT, SNEGSKA (reference sequence). Trimming cost V 0 bases and J 3 bases; bases outside gene matches: 8. The CDR3 DNA follows: TGCAGTGCTAGAGATATAGGGGAGGGGAGCTACGAGCAGTACTTC. As protein: CSARDIGEGSYEQYF.

This chain links TRBV14 with TRBJ1-2; D ambiguous. This CDR3 has 15 residues. Per germline, CDR1 SGHDN and CDR2 FVKESK. Between the trimmed V and J ends, which lost 0 bases and 6 bases, there was a span of 14 bases. The CDR3 nucleotides are TGTGCCAGCAGCCAAGACCCTAACGTTCTAGATGGCTACACCTTC. This sequence encodes CASSQDPNVLDGYTF.

This clonotype was recorded a few times. The rearrangement links TRBV21-1 to TRBJ2-7; TRBD1, the table's D call, was not compared with the DNA. TRBV21-1 is a listed pseudogene. This CDR3 region has 16 residues. The chain's CDR3 is CASGNRPQEKTYEQYF. The CDR3 nucleotides read TGTGCCAGCGGCAATCGACCACAGGAGAAAACCTACGAGCAGTACTTC.

The chain links TRBV2 to TRBJ2-1; no clear D. Trimming removed 2 bases from V and 7 bases from J, with 12 bases in between. CDR1 and CDR2 (germline): SNHLY, FYNNEI. This CDR3 is 14 amino acids long. DNA for the CDR3: TGTGCCAGCAGTGAATTGGCGGTTAAAAATGAGCAGTTCTTC. This translates into CASSELAVKNEQFF.

A few counts support this clonotype. This chain uses TRBV5-5 with TRBJ2-5, with D possibly being TRBD1 or TRBD2 (6 bases each). This CDR3 comprises 14 residues. The V end was cut by 4 bases, the J end by 4 bases, with 14 bases between. CDR1 is SGHKS and CDR2 is YYEKEE in the germline V gene (reference sequence). The CDR3 here is CASSVEWGAETQYF. CDR3 sequence (DNA): TGTGCCAGCAGCGTAGAGTGGGGGGCAGAGACCCAGTACTTC.